This record looks at one T cell receptor (beta chain) sequence and its context. Its cognate antigen is unknown. This CDR3 region has 14 residues. Method: immunoSEQ multiplex PCR; TCRdb's copy keeps in-frame clones and lacks some. The profile shows approximately 740,000 clones, almost 95% of them singletons. These data originate in a study of shared clonotypes between healthy human individuals. At the level of the study: Aged between 18 and 49, the donors were a couple of women and three men.

CD45RO-negative, CCR7-positively selected cells formed the naive CD8 fraction, excluding terminally differentiated effector memory CD45RA+ cells. Findings of the study overall: Relative to clonotypes present in all four donors, those not shared had lower generation probabilities. Sorted-subset sequencing, rarefaction showed, was incomplete despite large depth.

V usage is TRBV21-1 and J usage is TRBJ2-7; the table calls TRBD1, which could not be checked here. TRBV21-1 is recorded as a pseudogene. This clonotype was obtained from a man aged 25-40 years in good health. Sequencing was performed on naive CD8+ T cells sorted from blood. The CDR3 bases are TGTGCCAGCGGAAGGACAGGGCAACACTACGAGCAGTACTTC. This gives the protein CASGRTGQHYEQYF.